These T cell receptor beta chains were read from a single sample in a study of tumor-infiltrating lymphocytes in oesophageal squamous cell carcinoma. TCRdb independently ran MiXCR on the PCR reads; one entry per CDR3 protein. The table has over 10,000 distinct CDR3 sequences, 45% to 65% seen once. The source material was esophageal tumor tissue. The receptors shown here come from a male donor with esophageal squamous cell carcinoma. CDR3s include the opening cysteine and the closing phenylalanine or tryptophan. A D gene is named only where the DNA matches it firmly. The size entry is marked missing in some rows and otherwise reads once, few, many or a size class.

>TRBJ2-5|many|TRBV11-2|.
CASSEQVKQYF
TGTGCCAGCAGCGAACAGGTCAAGCAGTACTTC
>TRBJ2-5|few|TRBV7-8|.
CASNPWGLAETQYF
TGTGCCAGCAATCCTTGGGGGCTAGCGGAGACCCAGTACTTC
>TRBJ2-1|.|TRBV6-1|.
CASSEFGGASSYNEQFF
TGTGCCAGCAGTGAGTTTGGGGGGGCCAGCTCCTACAATGAGCAGTTCTTC
>TRBJ2-3|.|TRBV14|.
CASSRQQYTDTQYF
TGTGCCAGCAGCCGCCAACAATACACAGATACGCAGTATTTT
>TRBJ2-7|many|TRBV6-1|TRBD2
CASNRGLAGVVEQYF
TGTGCCAGCAATAGGGGACTAGCGGGAGTTGTCGAGCAGTACTTC
>TRBJ2-3|.|TRBV5-3|.
CASSLNRDLDLEDTQYF
TGTGCCAGCAGCTTGAACCGGGACTTAGACCTGGAAGATACGCAGTATTTT
>TRBJ2-7|.|TRBV6-9|TRBD1
CASRLDRGRWEQYF
TGTGCCAGCAGACTTGACAGGGGGCGATGGGAGCAGTACTTC
>TRBJ2-7|.|TRBV6-5|TRBD1
CASSRQGPSYEQYF
TGTGCCAGCAGTCGACAGGGGCCATCCTACGAGCAGTACTTC
>TRBJ1-5|.|TRBV7-3|TRBD1
CASSFGTGKQPQHF
TGTGCCAGCAGCTTTGGGACAGGGAAACAGCCCCAGCATTTT
>TRBJ2-5|.|TRBV24-1|.
CATSDPDSRGEFF
TGTGCCACCAGTGACCCTGACAGTCGAGGGGAGTTCTTC
>TRBJ2-7|.|TRBV7-8|TRBD2
CASRIGGASGSYEQYF
TGTGCCAGCAGAATCGGTGGGGCTAGCGGGAGTTACGAGCAGTACTTC
>TRBJ2-1|few|TRBV7-3|TRBD2
CASSLSGGLGNEQFF
TGTGCCAGCAGTCTCAGCGGGGGGCTAGGGAATGAGCAGTTCTTC
>TRBJ1-1|medium-sized|TRBV7-6|.
CASSLGLGRNTEAFF
TGTGCCAGCAGCTTAGGCCTTGGCAGAAACACTGAAGCTTTCTTT
>TRBJ2-2|.|TRBV12-3/TRBV12-4|TRBD2
CASSLAGSTGELFF
TGTGCCAGCAGTCTAGCGGGTTCCACCGGGGAGCTGTTTTTT
>TRBJ2-5|.|TRBV7-8|.
CASSLVGETQYF
TGTGCCAGCAGCTTAGTTGGAGAGACCCAGTACTTC
>TRBJ1-3|.|TRBV6-1|.
CASLNLGGSGNTIYF
TGTGCCAGTCTAAACTTGGGGGGTTCTGGAAACACCATATATTTT
>TRBJ2-1|.|TRBV2|.
CASSEGFTGRGETQFF
TGTGCCAGCAGTGAGGGGTTCACAGGGAGGGGAGAGACCCAGTTCTTC
>TRBJ2-3|few|TRBV28|.
CASTRRYTGELYF
TGTGCCAGCACCCGGAGATACACCGGGGAGCTGTATTTT
>TRBJ2-3|.|TRBV11-1|TRBD2
CASSRISGGAHTQYF
TGTGCCAGCAGCCGTATTAGCGGGGGGGCACATACGCAGTATTTT
>TRBJ2-5|once|TRBV6-8|TRBD2
CASTLAGTETQYF
TGTGCCAGCACCTTAGCGGGGACGGAGACCCAGTACTTC
>TRBJ1-1|many|TRBV6-6|.
CASSYSTTEAFF
TGTGCCAGCAGTTACTCGACGACTGAAGCTTTCTTT
>TRBJ2-1|once|TRBV24-1|.
CATSDLYEQFF
TGTGCCACCAGTGATTTGTATGAGCAGTTCTTC
>TRBJ2-3|.|TRBV28|TRBD2
CASSLWASGDGTDTQYF
TGTGCCAGCAGTTTATGGGCTAGCGGGGATGGCACAGATACGCAGTATTTT
>TRBJ2-5|.|TRBV7-6|TRBD2
CASSTQAGVETQYF
TGTGCTAGCAGCACTCAAGCGGGAGTCGAGACCCAGTACTTC
>TRBJ2-5|medium-sized|TRBV24-1|TRBD1
CATSDATLTGETQYF
TGTGCCACCAGTGATGCCACCTTGACAGGGGAGACCCAGTACTTC
>TRBJ2-7|once|TRBV6-1|TRBD2
CASSEGAGASYEQYF
TGTGCCAGCAGTGAAGGAGCGGGAGCATCCTACGAGCAGTACTTC
>TRBJ1-6|.|TRBV12-3/TRBV12-4|.
CASSTGSSYNSPLHF
TGTGCCAGCAGTACAGGGAGCTCCTATAATTCACCCCTCCACTTC
>TRBJ2-6|once|TRBV6-8|.
CASSPSDRTVYNSPLHF
TGTGCCAGCAGCCCCTCAGACCGGACGGTCTATAATTCACCCCTCCACTTC
>TRBJ2-7|.|TRBV12-3/TRBV12-4|.
CASSLGPSDEQYF
TGTGCCAGCAGTTTAGGACCCTCTGACGAGCAGTACTTC
>TRBJ2-5|.|TRBV7-6|.
CASSLVGGETQYF
TGTGCCAGCAGCTTAGTTGGGGGAGAGACCCAGTACTTC
>TRBJ2-7|few|TRBV7-9|.
CASSLGYGRGEQYF
TGTGCCAGCAGCTTAGGGTACGGACGCGGCGAGCAGTACTTC
>TRBJ1-5|.|TRBV9|.
CASSVEGKQPQHF
TGTGCCAGCAGCGTAGAGGGGAAGCAGCCCCAGCATTTT
>TRBJ2-7|.|TRBV6-6|.
CASSYSISNEQYF
TGTGCCAGCAGTTACTCGATAAGCAACGAGCAGTACTTC
>TRBJ2-1|.|TRBV7-3|TRBD2
CASSLRGLAGFNEQFF
TGTGCCAGCAGTCTACGGGGACTAGCGGGATTCAATGAGCAGTTCTTC
>TRBJ2-1|few|TRBV7-3|TRBD1
CASSAGQGAISEQFF
TGTGCCAGCAGCGCCGGACAGGGGGCGATCTCTGAGCAGTTCTTC
>TRBJ1-2|few|TRBV7-6|.
CASSFAGAAYGYTF
TGTGCCAGCAGCTTCGCAGGGGCTGCTTATGGCTACACCTTC
>TRBJ2-3|many|TRBV5-4|TRBD1
CASSPWTGADTQYF
TGTGCCAGCAGCCCCTGGACAGGGGCAGATACGCAGTATTTT
>TRBJ2-7|.|TRBV7-8|.
CASRPSSSYEQYF
TGTGCCAGCAGACCCTCGAGCTCCTACGAGCAGTACTTC
>TRBJ2-7|.|TRBV6-9|TRBD2
CASSYAGGGSYEQYF
TGTGCCAGCAGTTATGCGGGAGGGGGATCCTACGAGCAGTACTTC